Detailed here is one TCR beta chain. These data originate in a study of blood T cell repertoires in COVID-19. Assay used: immunoSEQ multiplex PCR; TCRdb lists only in-frame clones, some missing. Of 95,000 to 150,000 clones detected, roughly 84% appear once; the ten largest clones hold around 3.9%. Participants spanned ages 18 to 89 years and resided in 20 to 30 US areas. V was trimmed by 1 base and J by 5 bases, leaving 13 bases between them. Per the germline V gene, CDR1 is LGHNA and CDR2 is YNFKEQ. The CDR3 extends over 15 amino acids. This sequence was found in a young woman who had recovered from COVID-19. Sequencing was performed on PBMCs or T cells enriched from blood (not recorded which). The V gene is TRBV4-2, the J gene TRBJ2-3, with unresolved D. The DNA of the CDR3 is TGTGCCAGCAGCCAAGGAAACGAGGTGGGAGATACGCAGTATTTT. It encodes CASSQGNEVGDTQYF.